The 3 T cell receptor beta chains reported below all come from one sample, sequenced in a study of beta chain features in type 1 diabetes. The sequenced template was cDNA made from the entire isolated RNA. The protocol was immunoSEQ multiplex PCR, while the TCRdb copy is restricted to in-frame clones and leaves out a portion. This sample has 200,000 to 300,000 clones, with 13% to 15% found just once. The sequenced sample consisted of naive CD4+ T cells from blood. These receptors originate from a middle-aged woman in good health.

This clone was seen a handful of times. V usage is TRBV7-2 and J usage is TRBJ1-4, with 7 bases identical to TRBD1. The CDR3 runs 14 residues. The V segment lost 1 base and the J segment 7 bases; nucleotides outside the gene matches: 3. Germline loops: CDR1 SGHTA, CDR2 FQGNSA. The CDR3, as DNA: TGTGCCAGCAGCTTAGGAGGGGGCGGTGAAAAACTGTTTTTT. This codes for CASSLGGGGEKLFF.

This clone showed up many times. This chain joins TRBV23-1 and TRBJ2-1; 7 bases map to TRBD2. TRBV23-1 is an ORF for which the function is uncertain. The CDR3 covers 17 residues. V was pared by 2 bases and J by 8 bases, with 15 bases of the junction left unmatched. The CDR3 protein is CASSQSVGRPRGDEQFF. In nucleotides, the CDR3 is TGCGCCAGCAGTCAAAGTGTCGGGAGGCCCCGAGGGGATGAGCAGTTCTTC.

This clone has at least ten counts. V is TRBV7-9 and J is TRBJ1-5; 9 positions match TRBD1. The CDR3 consists of 15 residues. Trimming cost V 5 bases and J 2 bases; bases outside gene matches: 4. Germline V gene lookup returns CDR1 SEHNR and CDR2 FQNEAQ (reference sequence). The CDR3, as DNA: TGTGCCAGCAGCGACGGACAGGGGCGCAATCAGCCCCAGCATTTT. Amino acid sequence: CASSDGQGRNQPQHF.